The T cell receptor beta chain described here comes from a study of blood T cell repertoires in COVID-19. Background on the study: Samples of COVID-19 (acute and convalescent) were obtained from the United States, Italy and Spain. T cells, B-cell-depleted T cells, or PBMCs provided the cDNA or gDNA that served as material.

The junction had 6 bases not matched to a gene; V was cut back by 5 bases and J by 7 bases. This CDR3 is built from 15 residues. Germline V lookup: CDR1 WSHSY, CDR2 SAAADI. In the study's own analysis: Estimation of nucleated cell counts relied on the amplification of reference gene primers. Generated by immunoSEQ multiplex PCR, the TCRdb table keeps only in-frame clones and is missing some. V, J and clone size reflect that table, while D and trimming were determined from the DNA. The profile shows 200,000 to 250,000 clones, about 85% of them singletons. This TCR was recovered from a man aged 18 to 30 with active or convalescent COVID-19. Sequencing used peripheral blood. The chain couples TRBV10-2 to TRBJ1-6; 9 nucleotides align to TRBD1. The CDR3 nucleotides read TGCGCCAGCAGTCCTCTAGGGACAGGGAATTCACCCCTCCACTTT. Protein sequence: CASSPLGTGNSPLHF.